This T cell receptor (beta chain) was identified in a study of CD8 T cells in Susac syndrome. Study information: Susac syndrome patients were untreated, on corticosteroids with some adding intravenous immunoglobulin, or on intravenous immunoglobulin only. Study-wide points: Expansion of clones was not seen in the CD4+ T cell repertoires of Susac syndrome.

The authors reverse transcribed roughly 0.5 to 1 ug RNA with random hexamers. TCRdb analysed the immunoSEQ multiplex PCR reads with MiXCR anew, one entry per CDR3 protein. The repertoire holds about 190,000 distinct CDR3 sequences, almost 96% seen once, with roughly 0.093% in the top ten. A word on this clonotype: Antigen specificity is unknown.

V lost 7 bases and J lost 2, with 7 bases in between. The CDR3 extends over 12 amino acids. CDR1 and CDR2 from the germline V gene are SGHTA and FQGNSA. The diagnostic criteria for definite or probable disease, as recently defined, were met by the patients with Susac syndrome. The rearrangement links TRBV7-2 to TRBJ2-3; D gene ambiguous. Sequencing was done on a sample of CD4+ T cells from PBMCs. This TCR was recovered from a human donor with Susac syndrome. The CDR3 protein is CASTLTTDTQYF. CDR3 sequence (DNA): TGTGCCAGCACGCTAACCACAGATACGCAGTATTTT.